The rows below give T cell receptor beta chains drawn from one sample of a study of blood T cell repertoires in COVID-19. The assay was immunoSEQ multiplex PCR, and TCRdb's table has in-frame clones only and misses some. The data show around 80,000 clones, with about 86% seen just once and around 4.8% held by the top ten. The specimen was peripheral blood. These receptors all come from a woman aged 80 or older with acute or convalescent COVID-19. Each CDR3 is given with its conserved first and last residue. A D gene is named only where the DNA matches it firmly. Where a row states a size, it is once, few, many or the class of an expanded clone; other rows omit it.

D,size,J,V,CDR3,DNA
TRBD2,.,TRBJ2-5,TRBV5-1,CASSLASSGYQETQYF,TGCGCCAGCAGCTTGGCTTCTAGCGGGTATCAAGAGACCCAGTACTTC
.,.,TRBJ1-2,TRBV7-9,CASSAMDRNNYGYTF,TGTGCCAGCAGCGCCATGGACAGAAATAACTATGGCTACACCTTC
TRBD1,.,TRBJ1-4,TRBV3-1/TRBV3-2,CASSQGQGADEKLFF,TGTGCCAGCAGCCAGGGACAGGGGGCCGATGAAAAACTGTTTTTT
.,.,TRBJ2-5,TRBV5-4,CASSLIAGSQETQYF,TGTGCCAGCAGCTTGATTGCGGGTAGCCAAGAGACCCAGTACTTC
TRBD2,.,TRBJ2-7,TRBV19,CASSLGLAGDEQYF,TGTGCCAGTAGTCTGGGACTAGCGGGAGACGAGCAGTACTTC
.,.,TRBJ2-3,TRBV3-1/TRBV3-2,CASSQDWSSVNTQYF,TGTGCCAGCAGCCAAGATTGGTCTAGCGTCAATACGCAGTATTTT
.,.,TRBJ2-3,TRBV19,CASSTARITDTQYF,TGTGCCAGTAGTACCGCCAGAATCACAGATACGCAGTATTTT
.,.,TRBJ2-2,TRBV5-1,CASSPEGHGELFF,TGCGCCAGCAGCCCGGAGGGCCATGGGGAGCTGTTTTTT
TRBD1,.,TRBJ2-7,TRBV4-2,CASSQDTGARSYEQYF,TGTGCCAGCAGCCAGGATACAGGGGCTCGGTCCTACGAGCAGTACTTC
.,.,TRBJ1-1,TRBV7-3,CASRAGPNTEAFF,TGTGCCAGCAGGGCGGGGCCGAACACTGAAGCTTTCTTT
.,.,TRBJ2-2,TRBV18,CASSPPMWGAGELFF,TGTGCCAGCTCACCACCGATGTGGGGGGCCGGGGAGCTGTTTTTT
.,.,TRBJ1-1,TRBV25-1,CASAEGAWNTEAFF,TGTGCCAGCGCTGAAGGGGCTTGGAACACTGAAGCTTTCTTT
TRBD1,.,TRBJ1-2,TRBV10-3,CAISDQRDRGYGYTF,TGTGCCATCAGTGACCAGAGGGACAGAGGGTATGGCTACACCTTC
TRBD1,.,TRBJ1-2,TRBV4-3,CASSQASGGIYGYTF,TGCGCCAGCAGCCAAGCCTCAGGGGGTATCTATGGCTACACCTTC
.,.,TRBJ2-1,TRBV11-3,CASSLDSGGRHNEQFF,TGTGCCAGCAGCTTAGATTCTGGGGGCAGGCACAATGAGCAGTTCTTC
TRBD2,.,TRBJ2-1,TRBV27,CAGSPLLAGGYNEQFF,TGTGCCGGCAGTCCCCTTTTAGCGGGGGGATACAATGAGCAGTTCTTC
TRBD1,.,TRBJ2-7,TRBV18,CASSPLDRGFPSYEQYF,TGTGCCAGCTCACCACTGGACAGGGGGTTTCCCTCCTACGAGCAGTACTTC
TRBD1,.,TRBJ2-1,TRBV3-1/TRBV3-2,CASSNRGSSYNEQFF,TGTGCCAGCAGCAACAGGGGAAGCTCCTACAATGAGCAGTTCTTC
TRBD1,.,TRBJ2-7,TRBV10-1,CAIRRLRDRASYEQYF,TGCGCCATCCGAAGACTCCGGGACAGGGCCTCCTACGAGCAGTACTTC
TRBD1,.,TRBJ1-1,TRBV6-2/TRBV6-3,CASSYWGTGGTNTEAFF,TGTGCCAGCAGTTACTGGGGGACAGGGGGAACTAACACTGAAGCTTTCTTT
.,.,TRBJ2-2,TRBV23-1,CASSQSTGLNTGELFF,TGCGCCAGCAGTCAATCAACGGGATTGAACACCGGGGAGCTGTTTTTT
TRBD2,.,TRBJ2-1,TRBV19,CASRAGTSGTREFF,TGTGCCAGCAGAGCCGGGACTAGCGGGACTAGGGAGTTCTTC
.,once,TRBJ2-7,TRBV5-1,CASSLDSGPPYEQYF,TGCGCCAGCAGCTTGGATTCAGGCCCTCCCTACGAGCAGTACTTC
.,.,TRBJ2-7,TRBV9,CASNRDNSYEQYF,TGTGCCAGCAACCGGGACAACTCCTACGAGCAGTACTTC
TRBD1,.,TRBJ1-1,TRBV13,CASSPSRRGRMSTEAFF,TGTGCCAGCAGCCCAAGCCGCAGGGGGCGCATGAGCACTGAAGCTTTCTTT
.,.,TRBJ1-4,TRBV7-9,CASSSEGASTNEKLFF,TGTGCCAGCAGCTCAGAAGGGGCCAGCACTAATGAAAAACTGTTTTTT
.,.,TRBJ2-1,TRBV9,CASSVSPELAYNEQFF,TGTGCCAGCAGCGTTTCCCCGGAACTAGCTTACAATGAGCAGTTCTTC
TRBD2,.,TRBJ2-5,TRBV6-1,CASSEATSGRETQYF,TGTGCCAGCAGCGAAGCGACTAGCGGGAGAGAGACCCAGTACTTC
.,.,TRBJ1-6,TRBV7-2,CASSLGTLSYNSPLHF,TGTGCCAGCAGCTTAGGGACACTCTCCTATAATTCACCCCTCCACTTT
TRBD1,once,TRBJ1-2,TRBV6-5,CASRDGGQIYGYTF,TGTGCCAGCAGGGACGGGGGACAGATATATGGCTACACCTTC
.,.,TRBJ2-5,TRBV14,CASSQSPTGIETQYF,TGTGCCAGCAGCCAATCCCCGACAGGAATAGAGACCCAGTACTTC
.,.,TRBJ2-7,TRBV9,CASSPFRDTRGEYF,TGTGCCAGCAGCCCATTCCGGGACACCCGGGGGGAGTACTTC
TRBD1,.,TRBJ1-1,TRBV18,CASSVTGKNTEAFF,TGTGCCAGCTCAGTGACAGGGAAAAACACTGAAGCTTTCTTT
.,.,TRBJ1-1,TRBV6-5,CASSSYIATENTEAFF,TGTGCCAGCAGTTCATACATCGCTACAGAGAACACTGAAGCTTTCTTT
.,once,TRBJ1-5,TRBV2,CASSADRNQPQHF,TGTGCCAGCAGTGCAGACAGGAATCAGCCCCAGCATTTT
TRBD2,.,TRBJ2-4,TRBV6-6,CASTDAGRGGNIQYF,TGTGCCAGCACCGACGCCGGGAGGGGCGGAAACATTCAGTACTTC
.,.,TRBJ2-5,TRBV21-1,CASSTRRGPRNF,TGTGCCAGCAGCACAAGGCGGGGCCCCCGAAACTTC
.,.,TRBJ1-1,TRBV6-5,CASSYSFLGGAEAFF,TGTGCCAGCAGTTACTCGTTTTTAGGGGGTGCTGAAGCTTTCTTT
.,.,TRBJ1-5,TRBV6-4,CASIAGNQPQHF,TGTGCCAGCATAGCTGGTAATCAGCCCCAGCATTTT
TRBD1,.,TRBJ2-4,TRBV5-4,CASSSRQGLAKNIQYF,TGTGCCAGCAGCTCGCGACAGGGTCTAGCCAAAAACATTCAGTACTTC
TRBD2,.,TRBJ2-3,TRBV19,CASSTASGIITDTQYF,TGTGCCAGTAGTACGGCTAGCGGGATTATCACAGATACGCAGTATTTT
TRBD1,few,TRBJ2-2,TRBV5-1,CASRGQGNAGELFF,TGCGCCAGCAGGGGACAGGGGAATGCCGGGGAGCTGTTTTTT
.,few,TRBJ1-2,TRBV29-1,CSVEAQFSNTF,TGCAGCGTTGAGGCACAGTTTAGTAACACCTTC
.,.,TRBJ1-3,TRBV5-8,CASKLPGARPGNTIYF,TGTGCCAGCAAATTACCAGGGGCACGGCCTGGAAACACCATATATTTT
.,.,TRBJ2-5,TRBV6-2/TRBV6-3,CASSYSINSLEETQYF,TGTGCCAGCAGTTACTCGATTAACAGTTTGGAAGAGACCCAGTACTTC
TRBD2,.,TRBJ2-1,TRBV14,CASSQVRGSHNEQFF,TGTGCCAGCAGCCAAGTGCGGGGGTCACACAATGAGCAGTTCTTC
TRBD1,.,TRBJ2-3,TRBV6-2/TRBV6-3,CASSYSRQGAADTQYF,TGTGCCAGCAGTTACTCCAGACAGGGGGCAGCAGATACGCAGTATTTT
TRBD2,.,TRBJ2-1,TRBV7-9,CASSSTGGRGGNNEQFF,TGTGCCAGCAGCTCGACAGGCGGGAGGGGGGGAAACAATGAGCAGTTCTTC
TRBD2,once,TRBJ2-1,TRBV11-3,CASSTGTSGGDEQFF,TGTGCCAGCAGCACCGGGACTAGCGGGGGGGATGAGCAGTTCTTC
TRBD1,.,TRBJ1-1,TRBV5-1,CASSRDRGGTEAFF,TGCGCCAGCAGTCGTGACAGGGGCGGGACTGAAGCTTTCTTT
.,.,TRBJ2-3,TRBV6-2/TRBV6-3,CASSTQGSTDTQYF,TGTGCCAGCAGTACCCAGGGGAGCACAGATACGCAGTATTTT